Each of the 24 T cell receptor beta chains below was sequenced from the same sample in a study of blood T cells in healthy people across ages. Using a J-beta primer mix together with a sample-barcoded 5' primer, a second PCR was run for roughly 7 to 12 cycles. TCRdb re-derived calls from the 5' RACE reads in MiXCR, one entry per CDR3 protein. The sample yields 1.5 million or so distinct CDR3 sequences, roughly 43% seen once. The specimen sequenced was blood. These receptors were obtained from a woman aged 18-29 years in good health.

The rearrangement links TRBV20-1 to TRBJ1-2; 7 bases line up with TRBD1. The CDR3 covers 12 residues. Germline V CDR1 and CDR2: DFQATT, SNEGSKA (reference sequence). V lost 0 bases and J lost 8; bases outside the gene matches: 3. This CDR3 reads CSARETGKGYTF. The CDR3 nucleotides are TGCAGTGCTAGAGAGACAGGGAAGGGCTACACCTTC.

The chain employs TRBV20-1 and TRBJ2-7; no reliable D call. Germline V gene data show CDR1 as DFQATT and CDR2 as SNEGSKA (reference sequence). The CDR3 has 14 amino acids. Between the trimmed V and J ends, which lost 0 bases and 3 bases, there was a span of 12 bases. The CDR3 here is CSARDRVFVYEQYF. DNA for the CDR3: TGCAGTGCTAGAGATCGAGTTTTCGTCTACGAGCAGTACTTC.

The gene calls are TRBV4-1 and TRBJ2-7, with D unclear. Germline V CDR1 and CDR2: MGHRA, YSYEKL. CDR3 length: 15 amino acids. V was cut by 0 bases and J by 1 base, with 10 bases left in between. CDR3 bases: TGCGCCAGCAGCCAAGATACTCAGGATTCCTACGAGCAGTACTTC. Protein sequence: CASSQDTQDSYEQYF.

The V gene is TRBV6-1, the J gene TRBJ1-2; D ambiguous. The CDR3 loop spans 13 amino acids. V gave up 6 bases and J gave up 1 base, with 9 bases separating them. Germline V gene sequence: CDR1 MNHNS, CDR2 SASEGT. CDR3 nucleotide sequence: TGTGCCAGCAGCGGGAGGATTAACTATGGCTACACCTTC. It yields the protein CASSGRINYGYTF.

The sample holds a few counts of this clonotype. J is TRBJ1-2 and V is TRBV29-1, with TRBD1 as a possible D gene (6 bases). The CDR3 is 14 residues long. Trimming stripped 1 base from V and 8 bases from J, with 17 bases between. The germline V gene has CDR1 SQVTM and CDR2 ANQGSEA. Written as DNA, the CDR3 is TGCAGCGTTGAAGCCTTAGCAGGGGCAGGGGGCTACACCTTC. This gives the protein CSVEALAGAGGYTF.

The V and J genes are TRBV15 and TRBJ2-5; D is ambiguous. Trimming stripped 1 base from V and 4 bases from J, with 22 bases between. CDR1 and CDR2 (germline): LNHNV, YYDKDF (reference sequence). The CDR3 is made up of 18 amino acids. CDR3 nucleotide sequence: TGTGCCACCAGCAGAGTCCCCTCTGATTGGTACCAGAGAGAGACCCAGTACTTC. This codes for CATSRVPSDWYQRETQYF.

The chain recombines TRBV19 with TRBJ2-3; TRBD2 matches at 7 bases. Trimming removed 3 bases from V and 2 bases from J; junction bases left unmatched: 5. Germline CDR1 and CDR2: LNHDA and SQIVND (reference sequence). The CDR3 has 15 residues. The CDR3 is CASSIFAGDTDTQYF. In DNA, the CDR3 is TGTGCCAGTAGTATTTTTGCGGGGGACACAGATACGCAGTATTTT.

This clonotype occurred a few times. V and J are TRBV7-2 and TRBJ2-7; TRBD1 is a possible D gene (5 bases). CDR1 is SGHTA, CDR2 FQGNSA, per germline. The V and J ends lost 1 base and 3 bases respectively, with 16 bases between them. The CDR3 covers 16 residues. The CDR3 region is CASSLDSTTVYYEQYF. The CDR3 DNA follows: TGTGCCAGCAGCTTAGATTCCACGACAGTGTACTACGAGCAGTACTTC.

This chain connects TRBV11-2 to TRBJ2-7, with 8 positions matching TRBD2. This CDR3 region has 14 residues. With 5 bases clipped from V and 6 bases from J, the junction kept 9 bases outside the gene matches. Germline V CDR1 and CDR2: SGHAT, FQNNGV. The CDR3 loop is CASSALGLALEQYF. The CDR3 DNA reads as TGTGCCAGCAGCGCCCTTGGACTAGCCCTCGAGCAGTACTTC.

This rearrangement joins TRBV5-1 to TRBJ1-2, with 7 bases matching TRBD1. The CDR3 is made up of 13 amino acids. Germline V lookup: CDR1 SGHRS, CDR2 YFSETQ. The V gene end was trimmed by 6 bases and the J gene end by 3 bases; junction bases not matched to a gene: 5. The CDR3 region has the DNA TGCGCCAGCAATCGAGACAGGGACTATGGCTACACCTTC. Encoded protein: CASNRDRDYGYTF.

The gene calls are TRBV5-1 and TRBJ1-1, with a weak D call TRBD1 (6 bases). Germline V gene data show CDR1 as SGHRS and CDR2 as YFSETQ. The CDR3 consists of 15 residues. Trimming shortened V by 3 bases and J by 3 bases, and 15 bases separated the two germline ends. Here the CDR3 DNA reads TGCGCCAGCAGCTCGGGCAGGGGTGAGGACACTGAAGCTTTCTTT. Translating it yields CASSSGRGEDTEAFF. Together with reference TRBV5-1 and TRBJ1-1, the CDR3 gives the full variable domain: KAGVTQTPRYLIKTRGQQVTLSCSPISGHRSVSWYQQTPGQGLQFLFEYFSETQRNKGNFPGRFSGRQFSNSRSEMNVSTLELGDSALYLCASSSGRGEDTEAFFGQGTRLTVV.

This clonotype has just a few counts. The chain recombines TRBV27 with TRBJ2-1, with unresolved D. The last part of the DNA fits TRBJ2-7 better; the J call may be wrong. The CDR3 extends over 13 amino acids. Germline CDR1 is MNHEY and CDR2 is SMNVEV (reference sequence). CDR3: CASSMSSYNEQYF. CDR3 nucleotide sequence: TGTGCCAGCAGTATGAGCTCCTACAATGAGCAGTACTTC.

V is TRBV2 and J is TRBJ2-1; 11 bases match TRBD1. Germline lookup yields CDR1 SNHLY and CDR2 FYNNEI. The length of the CDR3 is 16 residues. V trimming: 6 bases; J trimming: 9 bases; junction bases outside the gene matches: 13. In DNA, the CDR3 is TGTGCCAGCAGCTTAACCGGGACAGGGGGGACGGGTGAGCAGTTCTTC. Translating it yields CASSLTGTGGTGEQFF.

The chain uses TRBV12-3 or TRBV12-4 and TRBJ2-2, with D uncertain. The V end lost 3 bases, the J end lost 6 bases, and 11 bases lay between the germline ends. The CDR3 extends over 14 amino acids. The CDR3 here is CASSFGFGAGELFF. The CDR3 DNA reads TGTGCCAGCAGTTTTGGGTTTGGGGCCGGGGAGCTGTTTTTT.

There are many counts of this clonotype. The chain carries TRBV12-3 or TRBV12-4 and TRBJ2-7, with 10 bases that match TRBD2. The CDR3 is 14 residues long. The V gene end was trimmed by 3 bases and the J gene end by 2 bases; junction bases not matched to a gene: 1. Here the CDR3 DNA reads TGTGCCAGCAGTTTTGGGACTAGCGCCTACGAGCAGTACTTC. Residues: CASSFGTSAYEQYF.

V gene TRBV27 combines with J gene TRBJ1-1; a weak D match, TRBD1 (5 bases). V gave up 6 bases and J gave up 3 bases, with 17 bases separating them. The CDR3 has 15 residues. The germline gives CDR1 MNHEY, CDR2 SMNVEV (reference sequence). CDR3 in amino acids: CASSSSGARYTEAFF. DNA of the CDR3: TGTGCCAGCAGCTCCTCTGGGGCACGCTACACTGAAGCTTTCTTT.

Only a few counts were recorded for this clonotype. The rearrangement joins TRBV7-9 to TRBJ1-1, with D perhaps matching TRBD1 (6 bases). Per germline, CDR1 SEHNR and CDR2 FQNEAQ (reference sequence). V shed 1 base and J shed 4 bases, with 10 bases lying between them. CDR3 length: 14 residues. CDR3: CASSLEGGGTEAFF. In DNA, the CDR3 is TGTGCCAGCAGCTTAGAGGGGGGCGGCACTGAAGCTTTCTTT.

This sequence joins TRBV6-2 or TRBV6-3 and TRBJ2-4; 7 bases map to TRBD1. V dropped 7 bases and J dropped 0; count of bases not matched to a gene: 3. CDR3 size: 14 residues. Per germline, CDR1 MNHEY and CDR2 SVGEGT. For the CDR3, the DNA is TGTGCCAGCAAAAGGACAGGAGCCAAAAACATTCAGTACTTC. Amino acid sequence: CASKRTGAKNIQYF.

This clonotype was observed a handful of times. The chain has TRBV20-1 and TRBJ2-6; D is undetermined. V lost 3 bases to trimming and J lost 0 bases, with 6 bases between them. Germline CDR1 DFQATT, CDR2 SNEGSKA (reference sequence). The CDR3 length is 14 residues. The CDR3 spells CSASHSSGANVLTF. The CDR3 DNA reads as TGCAGTGCTAGTCACAGCTCTGGGGCCAACGTCCTGACTTTC.

V and J are TRBV18 and TRBJ1-5; TRBD1 matches 10 bases. The CDR3 runs 17 residues. Germline-derived CDR1 and CDR2 are KGHSH and LQKENI. V lost 4 bases to trimming and J lost 0 bases; unmatched junction nucleotides: 6. CDR3 amino acids: CASSRTGGAYSNQPQHF. The CDR3 DNA follows: TGTGCCAGCTCACGGACAGGGGGAGCTTATAGCAATCAGCCCCAGCATTTT.

This clonotype was seen a handful of times. The genes are TRBV6-2 or TRBV6-3 and TRBJ2-3; tentative D call: TRBD2 (5 bases). In germline, CDR1 is MNHEY, CDR2 SVGEGT. The CDR3 sequence is 15 residues long. Trimming removed 7 bases at V and 2 bases at J, with 16 bases between. The CDR3 loop is CASTSNGLITDTQYF. Written as DNA, the CDR3 is TGTGCCAGCACCTCGAATGGACTCATCACAGATACGCAGTATTTT.

The chain employs TRBV18 and TRBJ1-1, with D possibly being TRBD1 (5 bases). The V end lost 6 bases, the J end lost 4 bases, and 15 bases lay between the germline ends. The V gene's germline CDR1 is KGHSH and CDR2 LQKENI. The CDR3 loop spans 14 amino acids. The DNA of the CDR3 is TGTGCCAGCTCTTTCTCCCAGGGCAGCACTGAAGCTTTCTTT. It codes for CASSFSQGSTEAFF.

This chain joins TRBV20-1 and TRBJ1-1; weak D call: TRBD1 (6 bases). V lost 1 base and J lost 5, with 14 bases in between. This CDR3 has 14 residues. Germline V gene data show CDR1 as DFQATT and CDR2 as SNEGSKA (reference sequence). The CDR3 here is CSARGEQGGTEAFF. CDR3 nucleotide sequence: TGCAGTGCTAGAGGAGAACAGGGAGGAACTGAAGCTTTCTTT.

The V gene is TRBV7-2, the J gene TRBJ1-4; TRBD1 agrees at 11 bases. The V segment lost 1 base and the J segment 8 bases; nucleotides outside the gene matches: 9. Per the germline V gene, CDR1 is SGHTA and CDR2 is FQGNSA. The CDR3 spans 17 residues. CDR3 residues: CASSLERTGGYREKLFF. As DNA, the CDR3 is TGTGCCAGCAGCTTAGAGAGGACAGGGGGCTACAGAGAAAAACTGTTTTTT.